The rows below give T cell receptor beta chains drawn from one sample of a study of T cells in Graves' hyperthyroidism and ophthalmopathy. TCRdb recomputed calls from the multiplex PCR reads with MiXCR, one row per CDR3 protein. Of around 480,000 distinct CDR3 sequences listed, 13% to 15% are singletons. The sequencing sample was made of blood. The receptors shown here come from a woman between 18 and 29 years old with Graves' hyperthyroidism. Both conserved end residues are part of each CDR3. D genes are given only for firm matches. Clone size is shown for a subset of rows, as once, few, many or a class of expanded clone.

cdr3_nt	cdr3_aa	v_call	j_call	clone_size	d_call
TGTGCCAGCAGTAGCTGGACCGGCGCTAACTATGGCTACACCTTC	CASSSWTGANYGYTF	TRBV2	TRBJ1-2	many	.
TGTGCCAGCAGCTCCCCACGGGGGGGGTCCACTGAAGCTTTCTTT	CASSSPRGGSTEAFF	TRBV9	TRBJ1-1	.	.
TGTGCCAGCAGCGGAAGACCGGGACCCCGACGCAGCTATACCTACAATGAGCAGTTCTTC	CASSGRPGPRRSYTYNEQFF	TRBV9	TRBJ2-1	few	.
TGCAGTGCTAGAGGCGCCGGTGTAGGCAGCGGAGGCAATCAGCCCCAGCATTTT	CSARGAGVGSGGNQPQHF	TRBV20-1	TRBJ1-5	few	.
TGCGCCAGCAGCTTGGAAGGGAGCGGGAGTGGGTCAGATACGCAGTATTTT	CASSLEGSGSGSDTQYF	TRBV5-1	TRBJ2-3	many	TRBD2
TGTGCCAGCAGCGTAGTCTTGACCCCCCCATACGAGCAGTACTTC	CASSVVLTPPYEQYF	TRBV9	TRBJ2-7	.	.
TGTGCCACAGAACAGGGAGATGGCTACACCTTC	CATEQGDGYTF	TRBV3-1	TRBJ1-2	many	.
TGTGCCAGCAGCCAAGGGGGTCGCCAGGAGCTGTTTTTT	CASSQGGRQELFF	TRBV3-1	TRBJ2-2	.	.
TGTGCCACCGCTGAGCAGGCGGACAATGAGCAGTTCTTC	CATAEQADNEQFF	TRBV7-2	TRBJ2-1	.	.
TGTGCCAGCAGTCCAGGAGGAGGCGGGTGGGTCACCATATATTTT	CASSPGGGGWVTIYF	TRBV28	TRBJ1-3	many	.
TGTGCCAGCAGTGAGGGGGGGTATCGGCTAGCGGGATTCACCGGGGAGCTGTTTTTT	CASSEGGYRLAGFTGELFF	TRBV6-1	TRBJ2-2	.	TRBD2
TGTGCCAGCAGTTTGGACAGCGAGGAGACCCAGTACTTC	CASSLDSEETQYF	TRBV12-3/TRBV12-4	TRBJ2-5	many	.
TGTGCCAGCAGTAGGGGGAGAGTCGGGGAGCAGTACTTC	CASSRGRVGEQYF	TRBV3-1	TRBJ2-7	.	.
TGTGCCAGCTCGCAGGACAGGGACAACACTGAAGCTTTCTTT	CASSQDRDNTEAFF	TRBV18	TRBJ1-1	.	TRBD1
TGTGCCAGCAGCATCCCGGGACTCTACAATGAGCAGTTCTTC	CASSIPGLYNEQFF	TRBV9	TRBJ2-1	.	.
TGTGCCAGCAGTTTAGGGCACCATGATGGATCACCCCTCCACTTT	CASSLGHHDGSPLHF	TRBV12-3/TRBV12-4	TRBJ1-6	many	.
TGTGCCAGTACCGCGGGACTAGCGGGAGGATTTGGGGCCAACGTCCTGACTTTC	CASTAGLAGGFGANVLTF	TRBV19	TRBJ2-6	.	TRBD2
TGTGCCAGCAGCCCGAGCGGGAGAAAATACGAGCAGTACTTC	CASSPSGRKYEQYF	TRBV3-1	TRBJ2-7	many	TRBD2
TGCAGTGCTCCAAAGGCGTGGGGAAGTGGGAACACTGAAGCTTTCTTT	CSAPKAWGSGNTEAFF	TRBV20-1	TRBJ1-1	few	.
TGTGCCAGCAGCCTGAGGACAATCTCCGACACTGAAGCTTTCTTT	CASSLRTISDTEAFF	TRBV13	TRBJ1-1	many	.
TGTGCCTGGAGTGGGACAGGGGGTAGTAGCGCTTACGAGCAGTACTTC	CAWSGTGGSSAYEQYF	TRBV30	TRBJ2-7	many	TRBD1
TGTGCCATCAGTGATTCGACCTCAGGGGGCAATGAGCAGTTCTTC	CAISDSTSGGNEQFF	TRBV10-3	TRBJ2-1	many	TRBD1
TGTGCCAGCTCACAGCGGGAGGTTGCCTACAATGAGCAGTTCTTC	CASSQREVAYNEQFF	TRBV18	TRBJ2-1	.	TRBD2
TGTGCCAGCAGCTACTCCCGGAGCGCCTACGAGCAGTACTTC	CASSYSRSAYEQYF	TRBV7-2	TRBJ2-7	many	.
TGTGCCAGCAGCCTTATCACCACAGATACGCAGTATTTT	CASSLITTDTQYF	TRBV11-2	TRBJ2-3	.	.
TGTGCCAGCAGTGGGGGCGGGAGGGAAAACTATGGCTACACCTTC	CASSGGGRENYGYTF	TRBV28	TRBJ1-2	few	.
TGTGCCAGCAGTTTATCGGGCACACTACGCACAGATACGCAGTATTTT	CASSLSGTLRTDTQYF	TRBV2	TRBJ2-3	.	.